The clone carrying this T cell receptor (beta chain) came up a few times. No antigen is known for it. Germline V CDR1 and CDR2: LGHNA, YNFKEQ. This CDR3 comprises 13 residues. The V segment lost 4 bases and the J segment 2 bases; nucleotides outside the gene matches: 2. Primers for the PCR totalled 60 Vbeta and 13 Jbeta. Profiling relied on immunoSEQ multiplex PCR, and the TCRdb table lists in-frame clones only, not all of them. Among about 99,000 clones listed, 75% to 80% were seen once. Every donor was a healthy person donating bone marrow. This entry belongs to a study of cytomegalovirus exposure and HLA in healthy donors. Study observations and caveats: Presence/absence results assume similar sequencing depth per donor, which may not hold.

Material: PBMCs. The sequence was obtained from a man in his 60s in good health and CMV-seropositive. The chain uses TRBV4-2 and TRBJ2-7; 7 nucleotides agree with TRBD1. CDR3 sequence (DNA): TGTGCCAGCAGCCTCGGGACAGCCTACGAGCAGTACTTC. Amino acids: CASSLGTAYEQYF.